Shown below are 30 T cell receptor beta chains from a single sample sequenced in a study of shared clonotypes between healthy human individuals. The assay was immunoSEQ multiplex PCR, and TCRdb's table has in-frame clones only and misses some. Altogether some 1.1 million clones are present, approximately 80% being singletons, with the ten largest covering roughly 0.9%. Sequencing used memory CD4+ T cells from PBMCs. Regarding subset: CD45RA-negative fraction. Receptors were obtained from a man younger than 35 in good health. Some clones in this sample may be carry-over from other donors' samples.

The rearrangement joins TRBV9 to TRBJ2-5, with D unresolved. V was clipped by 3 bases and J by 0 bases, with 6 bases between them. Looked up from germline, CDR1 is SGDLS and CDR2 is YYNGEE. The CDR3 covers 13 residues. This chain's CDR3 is CASSGSDQETQYF. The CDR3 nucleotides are TGTGCCAGCAGCGGTTCAGACCAAGAGACCCAGTACTTC.

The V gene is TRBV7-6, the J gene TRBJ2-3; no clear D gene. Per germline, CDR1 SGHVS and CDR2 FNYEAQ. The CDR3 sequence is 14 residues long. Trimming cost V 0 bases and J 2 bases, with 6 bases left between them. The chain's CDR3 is CASSLATFTDTQYF. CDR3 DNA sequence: TGTGCCAGCAGCTTAGCGACCTTCACAGATACGCAGTATTTT.

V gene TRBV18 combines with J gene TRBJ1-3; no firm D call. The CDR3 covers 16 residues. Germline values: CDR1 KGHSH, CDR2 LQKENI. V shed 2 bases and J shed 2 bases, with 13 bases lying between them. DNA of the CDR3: TGTGCCAGCTCACCATTTCGGAGGGCCCCTGGAAACACCATATATTTT. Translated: CASSPFRRAPGNTIYF.

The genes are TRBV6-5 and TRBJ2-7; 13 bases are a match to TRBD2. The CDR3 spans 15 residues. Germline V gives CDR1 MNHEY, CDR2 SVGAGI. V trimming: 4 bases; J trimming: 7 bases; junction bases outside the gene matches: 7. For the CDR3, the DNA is TGTGCCAGCAGTTCCTGGACTAGCGGGAGTCGGGAGCAGTACTTC. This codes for CASSSWTSGSREQYF.

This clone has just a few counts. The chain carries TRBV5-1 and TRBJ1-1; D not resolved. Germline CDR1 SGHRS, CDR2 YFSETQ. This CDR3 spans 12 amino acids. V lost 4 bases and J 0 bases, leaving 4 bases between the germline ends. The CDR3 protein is CASSGVNTEAFF. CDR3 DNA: TGCGCCAGCAGCGGGGTGAACACTGAAGCTTTCTTT.

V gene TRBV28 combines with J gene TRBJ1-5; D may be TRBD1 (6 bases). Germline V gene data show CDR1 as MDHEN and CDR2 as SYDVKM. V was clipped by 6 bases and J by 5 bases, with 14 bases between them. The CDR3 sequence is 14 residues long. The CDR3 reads CASRSPGDHQPQHF. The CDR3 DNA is TGTGCCAGCAGGTCCCCAGGGGATCATCAGCCCCAGCATTTT.

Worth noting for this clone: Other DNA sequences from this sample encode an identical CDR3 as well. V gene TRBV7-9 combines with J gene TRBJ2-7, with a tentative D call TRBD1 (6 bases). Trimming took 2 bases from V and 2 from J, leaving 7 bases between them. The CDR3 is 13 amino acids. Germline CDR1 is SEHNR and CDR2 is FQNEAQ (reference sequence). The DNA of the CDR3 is TGTGCCAGCAGCTTAACAGGGACCTACGAGCAGTACTTC. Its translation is CASSLTGTYEQYF.

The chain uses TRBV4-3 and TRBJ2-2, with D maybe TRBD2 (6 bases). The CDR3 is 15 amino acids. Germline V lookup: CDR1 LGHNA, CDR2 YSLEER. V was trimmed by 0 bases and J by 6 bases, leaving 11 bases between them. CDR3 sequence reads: CASSQDGRRAGELFF. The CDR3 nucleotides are TGCGCCAGCAGCCAAGATGGGAGGAGGGCCGGGGAGCTGTTTTTT.

The DNA of the CDR3 is TGTGCCAGCAGATATCCCCAGACAGATACGCAGTATTTT. Translated, it gives CASRYPQTDTQYF. The chain is built from TRBV28 and TRBJ2-3; no clear D. This CDR3 comprises 13 residues. Trimming took off 6 bases at V and 3 bases at J, with 10 bases between the two ends. CDR1 is MDHEN, CDR2 SYDVKM, per germline.

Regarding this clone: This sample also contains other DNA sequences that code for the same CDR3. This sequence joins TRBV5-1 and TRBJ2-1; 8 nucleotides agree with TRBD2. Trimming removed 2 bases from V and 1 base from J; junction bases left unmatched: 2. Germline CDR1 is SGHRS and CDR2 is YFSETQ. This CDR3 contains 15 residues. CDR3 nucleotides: TGCGCCAGCAGCTTTATAGCGGGGTCCTACAATGAGCAGTTCTTC. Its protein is CASSFIAGSYNEQFF.

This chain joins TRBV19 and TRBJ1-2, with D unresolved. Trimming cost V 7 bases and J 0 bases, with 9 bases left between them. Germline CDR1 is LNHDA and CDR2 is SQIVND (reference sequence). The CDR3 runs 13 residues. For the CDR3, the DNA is TGTGCCAGTAATGGACCAACTAACTATGGCTACACCTTC. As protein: CASNGPTNYGYTF.

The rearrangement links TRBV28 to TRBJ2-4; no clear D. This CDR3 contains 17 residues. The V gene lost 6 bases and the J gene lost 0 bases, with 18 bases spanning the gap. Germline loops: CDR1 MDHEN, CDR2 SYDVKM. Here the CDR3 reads CASRSGRTALAKNIQYF. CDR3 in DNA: TGTGCCAGCAGAAGTGGGCGTACAGCGCTAGCCAAAAACATTCAGTACTTC.

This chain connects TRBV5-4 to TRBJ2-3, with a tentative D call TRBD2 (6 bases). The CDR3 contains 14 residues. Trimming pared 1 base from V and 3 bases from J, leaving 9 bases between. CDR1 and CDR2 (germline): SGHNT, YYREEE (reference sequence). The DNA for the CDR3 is TGTGCCAGCAGCTTGCCAGGGAGGACAGATACGCAGTATTTT. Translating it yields CASSLPGRTDTQYF.

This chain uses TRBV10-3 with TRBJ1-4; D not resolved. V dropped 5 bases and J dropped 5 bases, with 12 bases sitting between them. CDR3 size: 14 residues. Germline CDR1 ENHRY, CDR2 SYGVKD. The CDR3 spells CAISPMALNEKLFF. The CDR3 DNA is TGTGCCATCAGTCCGATGGCGCTAAATGAAAAACTGTTTTTT.

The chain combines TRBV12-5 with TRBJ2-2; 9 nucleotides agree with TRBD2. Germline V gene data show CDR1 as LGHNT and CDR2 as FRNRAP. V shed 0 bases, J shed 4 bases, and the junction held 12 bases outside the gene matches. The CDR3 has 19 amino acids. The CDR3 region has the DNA TGTGCTAGTGGTTTGGTACTTGGGGGCGGGAGGGTTCCCACCGGGGAGCTGTTTTTT. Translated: CASGLVLGGGRVPTGELFF.

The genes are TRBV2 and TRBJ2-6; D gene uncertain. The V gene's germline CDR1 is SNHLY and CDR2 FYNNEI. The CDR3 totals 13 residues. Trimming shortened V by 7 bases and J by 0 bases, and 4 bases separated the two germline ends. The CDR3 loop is CASIRSGANVLTF. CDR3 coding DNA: TGTGCCAGCATTCGCTCTGGGGCCAACGTCCTGACTTTC.

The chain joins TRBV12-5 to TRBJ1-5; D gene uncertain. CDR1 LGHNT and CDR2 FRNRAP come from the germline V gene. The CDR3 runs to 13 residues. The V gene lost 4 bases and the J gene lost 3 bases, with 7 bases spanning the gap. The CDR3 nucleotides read TGTGCTAGTGGTTATGGACCCAATCAGCCCCAGCATTTT. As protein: CASGYGPNQPQHF.

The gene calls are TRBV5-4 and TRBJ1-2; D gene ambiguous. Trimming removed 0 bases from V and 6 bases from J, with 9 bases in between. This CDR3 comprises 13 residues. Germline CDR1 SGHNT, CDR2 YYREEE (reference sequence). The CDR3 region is CASSLGTTDGYTF. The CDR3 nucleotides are TGTGCCAGCAGCTTGGGCACCACAGATGGCTACACCTTC.

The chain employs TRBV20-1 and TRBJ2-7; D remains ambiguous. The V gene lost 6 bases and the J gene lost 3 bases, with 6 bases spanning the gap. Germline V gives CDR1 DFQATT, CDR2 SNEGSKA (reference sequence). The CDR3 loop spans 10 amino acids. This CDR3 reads CSAAIYEQYF. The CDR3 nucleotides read TGCAGTGCCGCTATCTACGAGCAGTACTTC.

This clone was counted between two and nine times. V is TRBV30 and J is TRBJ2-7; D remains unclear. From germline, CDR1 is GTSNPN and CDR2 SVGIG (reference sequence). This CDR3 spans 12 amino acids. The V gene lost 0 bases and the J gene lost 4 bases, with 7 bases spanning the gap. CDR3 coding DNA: TGTGCCTGGAGTGTAGTGAGGTACGAGCAGTACTTC. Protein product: CAWSVVRYEQYF.

In DNA, the CDR3 is TGTGCCAGCCGACGACAGGGGGGGCCAGATACGCAGTATTTT. It encodes CASRRQGGPDTQYF. This chain uses TRBV28 with TRBJ2-3; TRBD1 aligns across 9 bases. Germline V CDR1 and CDR2: MDHEN, SYDVKM. Trimming removed 8 bases from V and 4 bases from J; junction bases left unmatched: 7. CDR3 length: 14 residues.

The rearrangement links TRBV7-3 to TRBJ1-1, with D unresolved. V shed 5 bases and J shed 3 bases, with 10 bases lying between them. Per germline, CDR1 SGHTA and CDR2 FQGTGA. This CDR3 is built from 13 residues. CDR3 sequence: CASSPKAHTEAFF. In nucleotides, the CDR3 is TGTGCCAGCAGCCCCAAGGCCCACACTGAAGCTTTCTTT.

CDR3 loop: CASSQIAGTDTQYF. CDR3 sequence (DNA): TGTGCCAGCAGCCAGATAGCGGGCACAGATACGCAGTATTTT. This chain connects TRBV7-6 to TRBJ2-3; the D gene is possibly TRBD2 (6 bases). Per germline, CDR1 SGHVS and CDR2 FNYEAQ. V dropped 5 bases and J dropped 1 base, with 10 bases sitting between them. CDR3 length equals 14 residues.

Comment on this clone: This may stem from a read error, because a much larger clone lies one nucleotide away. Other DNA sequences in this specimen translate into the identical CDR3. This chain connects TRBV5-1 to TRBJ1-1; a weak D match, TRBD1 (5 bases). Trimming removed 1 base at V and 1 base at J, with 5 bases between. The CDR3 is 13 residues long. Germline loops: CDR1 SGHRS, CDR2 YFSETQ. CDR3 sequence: CASSLTGNTEAFF. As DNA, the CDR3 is TGCGCCAGCAGCTTGACAGGGAACACTGAAGCTTTCTTT.

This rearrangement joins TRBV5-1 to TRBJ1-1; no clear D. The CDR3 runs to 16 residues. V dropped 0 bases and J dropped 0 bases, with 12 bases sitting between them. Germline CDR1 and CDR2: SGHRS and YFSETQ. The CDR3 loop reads CASSLAAGLLNTEAFF. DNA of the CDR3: TGCGCCAGCAGCTTGGCTGCCGGCTTACTGAACACTGAAGCTTTCTTT.

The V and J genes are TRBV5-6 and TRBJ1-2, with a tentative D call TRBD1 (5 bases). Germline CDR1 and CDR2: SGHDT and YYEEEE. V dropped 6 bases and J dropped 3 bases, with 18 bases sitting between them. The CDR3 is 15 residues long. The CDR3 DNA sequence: TGTGCCAGCACTTTTCTGGGGAGGGGAGACTATGGCTACACCTTC. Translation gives CASTFLGRGDYGYTF.

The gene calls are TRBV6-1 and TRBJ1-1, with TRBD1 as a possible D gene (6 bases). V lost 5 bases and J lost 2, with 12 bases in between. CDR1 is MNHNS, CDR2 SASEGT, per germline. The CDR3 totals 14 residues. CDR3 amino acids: CASSPTGINTEAFF. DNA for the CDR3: TGTGCCAGCAGTCCTACAGGGATCAACACTGAAGCTTTCTTT.

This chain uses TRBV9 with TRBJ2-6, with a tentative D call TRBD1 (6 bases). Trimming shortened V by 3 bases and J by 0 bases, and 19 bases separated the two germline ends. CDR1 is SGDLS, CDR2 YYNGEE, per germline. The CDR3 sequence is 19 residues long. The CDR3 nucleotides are TGTGCCAGCAGCGGGGCCTACCGGGACACCCTCTCTGGGGCCAACGTCCTGACTTTC. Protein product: CASSGAYRDTLSGANVLTF.

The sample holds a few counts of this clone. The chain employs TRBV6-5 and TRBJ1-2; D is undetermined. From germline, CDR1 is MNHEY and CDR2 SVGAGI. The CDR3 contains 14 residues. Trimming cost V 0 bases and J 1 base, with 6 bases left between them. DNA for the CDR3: TGTGCCAGCAGTTACTCGCCGAGTAACTATGGCTACACCTTC. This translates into CASSYSPSNYGYTF.

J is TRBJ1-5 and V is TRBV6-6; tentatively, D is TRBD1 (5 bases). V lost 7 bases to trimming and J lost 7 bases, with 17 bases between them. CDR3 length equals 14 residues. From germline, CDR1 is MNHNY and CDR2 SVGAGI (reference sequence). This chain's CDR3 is CASTRDPLNQPQHF. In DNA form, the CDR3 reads TGTGCCAGCACTAGGGACCCCCTAAACCAGCCCCAGCATTTT.